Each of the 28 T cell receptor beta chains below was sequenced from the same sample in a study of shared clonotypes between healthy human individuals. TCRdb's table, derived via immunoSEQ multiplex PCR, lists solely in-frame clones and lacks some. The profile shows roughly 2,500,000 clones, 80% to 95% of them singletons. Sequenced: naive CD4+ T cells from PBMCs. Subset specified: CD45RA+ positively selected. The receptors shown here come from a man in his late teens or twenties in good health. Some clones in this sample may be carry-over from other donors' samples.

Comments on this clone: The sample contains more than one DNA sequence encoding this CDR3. CDR3 residues: CASSHRETYEQYF. The CDR3 DNA reads TGCGCCAGCAGCCACAGGGAAACTTACGAGCAGTACTTC. The rearrangement links TRBV4-1 to TRBJ2-7; TRBD1 is a possible D gene (5 bases). The V end lost 3 bases, the J end lost 4 bases, and 10 bases lay between the germline ends. CDR1 is MGHRA, CDR2 YSYEKL, per germline. The CDR3 loop spans 13 amino acids.

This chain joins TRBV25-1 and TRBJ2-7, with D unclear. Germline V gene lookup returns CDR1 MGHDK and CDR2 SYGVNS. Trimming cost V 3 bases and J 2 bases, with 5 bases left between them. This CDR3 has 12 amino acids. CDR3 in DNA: TGTGCCAGCAGTGACCAACCCTACGAGCAGTACTTC. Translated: CASSDQPYEQYF.

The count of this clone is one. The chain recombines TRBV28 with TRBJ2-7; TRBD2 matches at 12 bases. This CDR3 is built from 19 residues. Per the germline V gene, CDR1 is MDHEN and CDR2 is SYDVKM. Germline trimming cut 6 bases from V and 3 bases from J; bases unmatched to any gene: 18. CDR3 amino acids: CASSHLGLAGGPTGYEQYF. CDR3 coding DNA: TGTGCCAGCAGCCACCTGGGCCTAGCGGGAGGGCCCACGGGCTACGAGCAGTACTTC.

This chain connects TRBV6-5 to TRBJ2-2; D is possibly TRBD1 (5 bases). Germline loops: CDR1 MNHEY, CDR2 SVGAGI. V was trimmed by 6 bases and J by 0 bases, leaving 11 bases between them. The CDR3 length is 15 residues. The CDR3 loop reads CASRRQPTNTGELFF. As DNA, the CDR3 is TGTGCCAGCAGAAGACAGCCCACGAACACCGGGGAGCTGTTTTTT.

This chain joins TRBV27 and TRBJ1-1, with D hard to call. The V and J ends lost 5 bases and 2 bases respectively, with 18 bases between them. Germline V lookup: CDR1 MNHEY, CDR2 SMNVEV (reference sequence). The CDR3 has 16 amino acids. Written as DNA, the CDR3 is TGTGCCAGCAGTCCCCTTTCTAGGGCCCCAAACACTGAAGCTTTCTTT. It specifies CASSPLSRAPNTEAFF.

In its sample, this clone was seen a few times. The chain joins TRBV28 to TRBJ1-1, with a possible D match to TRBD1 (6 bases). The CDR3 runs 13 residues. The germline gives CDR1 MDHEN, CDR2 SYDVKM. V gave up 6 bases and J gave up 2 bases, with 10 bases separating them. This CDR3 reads CASRGQANTEAFF. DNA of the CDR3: TGTGCCAGCAGGGGACAAGCAAACACTGAAGCTTTCTTT. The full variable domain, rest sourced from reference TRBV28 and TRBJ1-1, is DVKVTQSSRYLVKRTGEKVFLECVQDMDHENMFWYRQDPGLGLRLIYFSYDVKMKEKGDIPEGYSVSREKKERFSLILESASTNQTSMYLCASRGQANTEAFFGQGTRLTVV.

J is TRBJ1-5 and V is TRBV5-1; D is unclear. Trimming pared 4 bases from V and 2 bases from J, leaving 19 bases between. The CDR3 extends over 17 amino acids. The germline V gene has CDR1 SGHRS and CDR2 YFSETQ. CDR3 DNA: TGCGCCAGCAGCACAAGGCCGTTAGGGAATGGCAATCAGCCCCAGCATTTT. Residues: CASSTRPLGNGNQPQHF.

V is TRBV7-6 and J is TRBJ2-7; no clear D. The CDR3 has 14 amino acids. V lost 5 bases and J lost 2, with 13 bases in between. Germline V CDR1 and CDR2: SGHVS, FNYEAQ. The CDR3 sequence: CASSRGSGPYEQYF. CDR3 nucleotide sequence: TGTGCCAGCAGCCGAGGTTCGGGTCCCTACGAGCAGTACTTC.

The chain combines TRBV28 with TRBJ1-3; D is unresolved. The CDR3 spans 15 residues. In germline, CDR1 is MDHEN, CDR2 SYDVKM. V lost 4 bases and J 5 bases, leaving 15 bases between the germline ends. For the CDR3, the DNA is TGTGCCAGCAGTTCGTTCGGACGGATTAGAAACACCATATATTTT. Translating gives CASSSFGRIRNTIYF.

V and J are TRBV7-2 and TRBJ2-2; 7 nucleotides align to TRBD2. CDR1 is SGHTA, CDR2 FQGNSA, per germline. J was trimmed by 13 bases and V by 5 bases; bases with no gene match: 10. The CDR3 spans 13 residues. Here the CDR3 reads CASSPVGGTVLFF. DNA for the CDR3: TGTGCCAGCAGCCCAGTCGGGGGGACGGTGCTGTTTTTT.

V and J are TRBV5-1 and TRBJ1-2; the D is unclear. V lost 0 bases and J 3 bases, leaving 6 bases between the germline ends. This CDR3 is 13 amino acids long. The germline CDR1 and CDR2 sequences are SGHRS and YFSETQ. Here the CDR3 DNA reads TGCGCCAGCAGCTTGGCGGCAGACTATGGCTACACCTTC. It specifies CASSLAADYGYTF.

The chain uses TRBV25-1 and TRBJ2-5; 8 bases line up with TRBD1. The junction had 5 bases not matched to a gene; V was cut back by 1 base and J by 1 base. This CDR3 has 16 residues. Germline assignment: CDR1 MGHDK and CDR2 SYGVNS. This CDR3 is CASSESFGQGQETQYF. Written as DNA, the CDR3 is TGTGCCAGCAGTGAATCCTTTGGACAGGGCCAAGAGACCCAGTACTTC.

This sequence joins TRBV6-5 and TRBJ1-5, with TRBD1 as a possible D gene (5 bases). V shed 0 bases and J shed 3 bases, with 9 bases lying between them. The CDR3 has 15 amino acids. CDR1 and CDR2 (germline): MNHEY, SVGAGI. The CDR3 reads CASSYSSGTNQPQHF. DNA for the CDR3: TGTGCCAGCAGTTACTCGAGCGGGACCAATCAGCCCCAGCATTTT.

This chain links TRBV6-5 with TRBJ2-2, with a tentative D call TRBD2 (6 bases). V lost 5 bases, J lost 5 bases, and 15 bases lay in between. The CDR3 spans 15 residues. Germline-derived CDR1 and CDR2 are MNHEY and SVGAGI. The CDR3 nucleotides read TGTGCCAGCAGTCCCCCGGGGGTTCTAACCGGGGAGCTGTTTTTT. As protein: CASSPPGVLTGELFF.

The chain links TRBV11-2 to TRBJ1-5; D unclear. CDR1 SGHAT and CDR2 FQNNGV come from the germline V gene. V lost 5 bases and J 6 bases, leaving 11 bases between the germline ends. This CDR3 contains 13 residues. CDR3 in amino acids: CASSPTLGQPQHF. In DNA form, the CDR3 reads TGTGCCAGCAGCCCTACGCTAGGTCAGCCCCAGCATTTT.

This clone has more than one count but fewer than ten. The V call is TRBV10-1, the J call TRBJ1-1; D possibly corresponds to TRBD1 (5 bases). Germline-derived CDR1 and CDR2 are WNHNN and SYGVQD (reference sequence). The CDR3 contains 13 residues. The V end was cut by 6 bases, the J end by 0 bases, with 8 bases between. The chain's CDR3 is CASRETVNTEAFF. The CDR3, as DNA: TGCGCCAGCAGGGAGACAGTGAACACTGAAGCTTTCTTT.

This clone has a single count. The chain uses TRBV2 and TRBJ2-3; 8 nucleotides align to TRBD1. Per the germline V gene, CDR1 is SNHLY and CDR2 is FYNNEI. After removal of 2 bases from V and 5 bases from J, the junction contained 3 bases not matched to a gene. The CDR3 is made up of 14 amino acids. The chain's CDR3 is CASSENTGGDTQYF. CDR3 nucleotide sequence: TGTGCCAGCAGTGAAAATACAGGGGGAGATACGCAGTATTTT.

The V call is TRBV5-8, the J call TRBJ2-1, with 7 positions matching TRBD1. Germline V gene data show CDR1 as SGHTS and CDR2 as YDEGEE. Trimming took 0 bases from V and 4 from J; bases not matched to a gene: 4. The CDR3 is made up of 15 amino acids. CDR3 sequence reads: CASSLVGGAYNEQFF. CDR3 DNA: TGTGCCAGCAGCTTGGTAGGGGGCGCTTACAATGAGCAGTTCTTC.

The CDR3: CASSLAGDSGSGNTIYF. As DNA, the CDR3 is TGCGCCAGCAGCTTGGCCGGGGACAGCGGCTCTGGAAACACCATATATTTT. This chain uses TRBV5-1 with TRBJ1-3; 7 bases fit TRBD1. The CDR3 has 17 residues. V shed 0 bases and J 0 bases; nucleotides not matched to a gene: 6. Germline V gives CDR1 SGHRS, CDR2 YFSETQ. Filled out from reference TRBV5-1 and TRBJ1-3, the complete variable domain reads KAGVTQTPRYLIKTRGQQVTLSCSPISGHRSVSWYQQTPGQGLQFLFEYFSETQRNKGNFPGRFSGRQFSNSRSEMNVSTLELGDSALYLCASSLAGDSGSGNTIYFGEGSWLTVV.

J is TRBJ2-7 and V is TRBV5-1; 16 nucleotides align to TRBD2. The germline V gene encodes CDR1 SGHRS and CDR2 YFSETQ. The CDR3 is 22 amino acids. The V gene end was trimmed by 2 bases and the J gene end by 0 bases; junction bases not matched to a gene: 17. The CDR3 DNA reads TGCGCCAGCAGCTTTTCAGGAGCCGGGACTAGCGGGAGGGGACGAAGCTCCTACGAGCAGTACTTC. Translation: CASSFSGAGTSGRGRSSYEQYF.

The CDR3 spells CASSLSGTQVRETQYF. In nucleotides, the CDR3 is TGTGCCAGCAGTTTGTCCGGGACGCAAGTAAGAGAGACCCAGTACTTC. This sequence joins TRBV28 and TRBJ2-5; D tentatively fits TRBD1 or TRBD2 (5 bases each). Trimming stripped 3 bases from V and 4 bases from J, with 18 bases between. The length of the CDR3 is 16 residues. Germline CDR1 and CDR2: MDHEN and SYDVKM. Based on the CDR3 plus reference TRBV28 and TRBJ2-5, the full variable domain is DVKVTQSSRYLVKRTGEKVFLECVQDMDHENMFWYRQDPGLGLRLIYFSYDVKMKEKGDIPEGYSVSREKKERFSLILESASTNQTSMYLCASSLSGTQVRETQYFGPGTRLLVL.

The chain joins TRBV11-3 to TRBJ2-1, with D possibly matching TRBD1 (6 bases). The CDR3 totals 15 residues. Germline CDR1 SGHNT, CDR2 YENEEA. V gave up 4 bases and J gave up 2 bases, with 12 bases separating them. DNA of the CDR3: TGTGCCAGCAGCTCGCCAGGGGCTGCCTACAATGAGCAGTTCTTC. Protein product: CASSSPGAAYNEQFF.

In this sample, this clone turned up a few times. The CDR3 is CASSLGAHNEQFF. In DNA, the CDR3 is TGTGCCAGCAGCTTAGGGGCCCACAATGAGCAGTTCTTC. V and J are TRBV7-9 and TRBJ2-1; the D is unclear. The CDR3 length is 13 residues. V lost 1 base to trimming and J lost 5 bases, with 6 bases between them. CDR1 SEHNR and CDR2 FQNEAQ come from the germline V gene (reference sequence).

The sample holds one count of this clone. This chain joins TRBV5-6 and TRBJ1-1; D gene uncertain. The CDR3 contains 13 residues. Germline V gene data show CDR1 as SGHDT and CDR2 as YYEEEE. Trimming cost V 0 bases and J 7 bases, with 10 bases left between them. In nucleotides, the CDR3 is TGTGCCAGCAGCTTGGGGTTGTTGAGTGAAGCTTTCTTT. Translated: CASSLGLLSEAFF.

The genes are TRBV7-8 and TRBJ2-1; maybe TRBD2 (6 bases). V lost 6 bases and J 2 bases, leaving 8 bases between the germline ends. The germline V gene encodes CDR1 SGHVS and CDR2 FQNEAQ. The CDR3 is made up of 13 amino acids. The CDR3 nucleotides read TGTGCCAGCAGGGGGGGAACCTACAATGAGCAGTTCTTC. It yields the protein CASRGGTYNEQFF.

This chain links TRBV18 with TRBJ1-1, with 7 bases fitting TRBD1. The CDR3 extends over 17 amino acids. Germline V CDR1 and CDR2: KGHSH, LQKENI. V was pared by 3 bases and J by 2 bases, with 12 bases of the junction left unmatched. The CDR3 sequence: CASSPGTAIETNTEAFF. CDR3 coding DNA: TGTGCCAGCTCACCCGGGACAGCCATTGAGACCAACACTGAAGCTTTCTTT.

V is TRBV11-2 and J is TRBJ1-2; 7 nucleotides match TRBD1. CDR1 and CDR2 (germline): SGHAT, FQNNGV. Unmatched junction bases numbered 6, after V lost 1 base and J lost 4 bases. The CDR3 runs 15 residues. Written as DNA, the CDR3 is TGTGCCAGCAGCTTAGGGGACAGATCCGCCTATGGCTACACCTTC. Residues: CASSLGDRSAYGYTF.

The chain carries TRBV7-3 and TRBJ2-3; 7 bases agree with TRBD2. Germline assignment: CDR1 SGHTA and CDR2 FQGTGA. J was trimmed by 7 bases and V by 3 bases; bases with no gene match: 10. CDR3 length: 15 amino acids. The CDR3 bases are TGTGCCAGCAGCTTCCTGAGCGGGGCAGCACATACGCAGTATTTT. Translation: CASSFLSGAAHTQYF. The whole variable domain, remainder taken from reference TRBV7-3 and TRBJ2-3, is GAGVSQTPSNKVTEKGKYVELRCDPISGHTALYWYRQSLGQGPEFLIYFQGTGAADDSGLPNDRFFAVRPEGSVSTLKIQRTERGDSAVYLCASSFLSGAAHTQYFGPGTRLTVL.